This T cell receptor (beta chain) was identified in a study of blood T cell repertoires in COVID-19 (dated by TCRdb to 2018 to 2021). For the wider study: Samples from collaborators originated in the United States, Italy and Spain and spanned both the acute and convalescent phases of COVID-19. The material from the prospective study consisted of cDNA or gDNA derived from T cells, B-cell-depleted T cells, or PBMCs. Deeply sampled blood TCRbeta repertoires from subjects exposed to, actively infected with, or recovered from COVID-19 were included in the dataset. The repertoires were released in a freely available public database meant as a resource for research on the immune response to SARS-CoV-2. Samples were obtained from the ongoing ImmuneRACE study (first 160 participants) and from about 1,300 subjects provided by 6 global collaborators. Sample metadata almost always included a de-identified subject ID, COVID-19 status, age in years and sex. Where available, HLA class I and class II types were taken from metadata supplied by the sample provider and were not determined by assay-based typing. The study at large found these results: The quantity of clinical and demographic metadata differed by source and by participant and was supplied without curation.

This clone was detected once. It lacks a known antigen. Qualities for individual bases were not recorded, and no much larger clone is one base off. Each collaborating institution followed its own protocols to collect whole blood in K2EDTA tubes. For TCRbeta analysis, collaborators shipped samples in one of three forms: frozen whole blood, isolated PBMCs, or DNA extracted from either of those sample types. Including cysteine and phenylalanine, the CDR3 has 14 amino acids. This entry keeps only the CDR3 DNA: 42 bases, framed from base 1. The germline ends are 11 bases apart after V is trimmed by 2 bases and J by 7 bases. Sequences LGHDT (CDR1) and YNNKEL (CDR2) are obtained from the germline V gene (reference sequence). The immunoSEQ Assay, a bias-controlled multiplex PCR, was used to amplify TCRbeta CDR3 regions from genomic DNA. Per the source publication's procedure: The number of nucleated cells in each sample was estimated by amplification of reference gene primers within the assay. Sequence reads were collapsed and filtered to measure the absolute abundance of every unique TCRbeta CDR3 rearrangement. For each sample, productive Simpson clonality was calculated as the square root of Simpson's diversity index across productive rearrangements. As stored in TCRdb, this immuneACCESS dataset retains in-frame rearrangements with V and J assigned. A fraction of the clones does not appear; measured against another copy, unresolved V genes explain less than half of the discrepancy, and the remainder lacks a known reason. The DNA was the basis for D and trimming; V, J and clone size are from that table. The sample has over 140,000 clones on record, about four fifths of them singletons. 4% of the sample is in the top ten clones.

The sequence joins TRBV3-1 (or the pseudogene TRBV3-2) to TRBJ1-4; the D gene is possibly TRBD1, with 5 bases matching. Sequenced: peripheral blood. This receptor was identified in an older woman with acute or convalescent COVID-19. Here the CDR3 is given as CASSQQGYFEKLFF. The DNA sequence reads TGTGCCAGCAGCCAACAGGGTTACTTTGAAAAACTGTTTTTT.